One and the same sample provided the 27 T cell receptor beta chains below, sequenced in a study of OX40 agonist ivuxolimab in advanced cancers. Measured with immunoSEQ multiplex PCR; TCRdb has only the in-frame clones, and not every one. This table holds about 86,000 clones, 87% found once. This specimen consisted of CD4+ or CD8+ T cells sorted from blood, obtained in a trial of the OX40 agonist ivuxolimab. The source of these receptors is an adult with an advanced solid tumor such as melanoma, head and neck, liver or kidney cancer.

This clone was found once. The chain employs TRBV5-6 and TRBJ2-3, with D unresolved. The CDR3 runs to 13 residues. The V end lost 0 bases, the J end lost 5 bases, and 7 bases lay between the germline ends. Germline CDR1 is SGHDT and CDR2 is YYEEEE. Here the CDR3 DNA reads TGTGCCAGCAGCTTGGAAAGGAGAGATACGCAGTATTTT. Translated: CASSLERRDTQYF. Drawing the rest from reference TRBV5-6 and TRBJ2-3, the complete variable domain is DAGVTQSPTHLIKTRGQQVTLRCSPKSGHDTVSWYQQALGQGPQFIFQYYEEEERQRGNFPDRFSGHQFPNYSSELNVNALLLGDSALYLCASSLERRDTQYFGPGTRLTVL.

The table lists this clone with a few counts. V and J are TRBV7-9 and TRBJ1-6, with 7 bases identical to TRBD1. V shed 0 bases and J 8 bases; nucleotides not matched to a gene: 10. CDR3 length equals 17 residues. CDR1 and CDR2 (germline): SEHNR, FQNEAQ (reference sequence). The CDR3 protein is CASSLAFSEGADSPLHF. The CDR3 DNA follows: TGTGCCAGCAGCTTAGCGTTTTCAGAGGGGGCTGATTCACCCCTCCACTTT.

V and J are TRBV11-2 and TRBJ1-6, with D unresolved. V was clipped by 2 bases and J by 4 bases, with 6 bases between them. The germline V gene encodes CDR1 SGHAT and CDR2 FQNNGV. The CDR3 consists of 14 residues. CDR3 nucleotides: TGTGCCAGCAGCTTAATTGGTTATAATTCACCCCTCCACTTT. Amino acids: CASSLIGYNSPLHF. Together with reference TRBV11-2 and TRBJ1-6, the CDR3 gives the full variable domain: EAGVAQSPRYKIIEKRQSVAFWCNPISGHATLYWYQQILGQGPKLLIQFQNNGVVDDSQLPKDRFSAERLKGVDSTLKIQPAKLEDSAVYLCASSLIGYNSPLHFGNGTRLTVT.

The gene calls are TRBV19 and TRBJ2-7; 7 nucleotides agree with TRBD1. Losses at the gene ends were 10 bases for V and 5 bases for J; bases not matched to a gene: 5. The V gene's germline CDR1 is LNHDA and CDR2 SQIVND (reference sequence). The CDR3 is 11 amino acids. The CDR3 DNA is TGTGCCACCCGACAGGGAAACGAGCAGTACTTC. This codes for CATRQGNEQYF.

The chain links TRBV7-2 to TRBJ2-2, with D possibly called TRBD1 or TRBD2 (5 bases each). This CDR3 has 15 residues. Germline V lookup: CDR1 SGHTA, CDR2 FQGNSA. V was cut by 6 bases and J by 2 bases, with 13 bases left in between. The CDR3 is CASSVSGRNTGELFF. In nucleotides, the CDR3 is TGTGCCAGCAGTGTTTCGGGACGAAACACCGGGGAGCTGTTTTTT.

The chain combines TRBV28 with TRBJ1-2; D is unclear. The CDR3 consists of 14 residues. Germline V gene data show CDR1 as MDHEN and CDR2 as SYDVKM. V was pared by 1 base and J by 2 bases, with 8 bases between. CDR3 DNA: TGTGCCAGCAGTTTATCTGCGGCGAACTATGGCTACACCTTC. Its protein product is CASSLSAANYGYTF.

The J gene is TRBJ1-1, the V gene TRBV29-1, with no clear D. This CDR3 has 12 residues. CDR1 is SQVTM, CDR2 ANQGSEA, per germline. V dropped 7 bases and J dropped 6 bases, with 15 bases sitting between them. CDR3 sequence reads: CSATPEGPEAFF. CDR3 DNA: TGCAGCGCTACACCAGAGGGCCCTGAAGCTTTCTTT.

The chain is built from TRBV9 and TRBJ2-7, with 11 bases matching TRBD2. Germline CDR1 and CDR2: SGDLS and YYNGEE. V shed 3 bases, J shed 4 bases, and the junction held 6 bases outside the gene matches. CDR3 length: 15 residues. CDR3 residues: CASSAYGTSGYEQYF. CDR3 nucleotides: TGTGCCAGCAGCGCATACGGGACTAGCGGATACGAGCAGTACTTC.

The J gene is TRBJ2-5, the V gene TRBV5-4; D is ambiguous. Germline loops: CDR1 SGHNT, CDR2 YYREEE (reference sequence). V lost 0 bases to trimming and J lost 5 bases, with 17 bases between them. The CDR3 spans 16 residues. The DNA for the CDR3 is TGTGCCAGCAGCTTGGCATCGCGGAGAAATTTGGAGACCCAGTACTTC. Encoded protein: CASSLASRRNLETQYF.

The chain recombines TRBV19 with TRBJ2-7, with 8 nucleotides matching TRBD2. CDR1 is LNHDA and CDR2 is SQIVND in the germline V gene (reference sequence). With V trimmed by 3 bases and J by 2 bases, 9 bases remained unmatched. The CDR3 extends over 16 amino acids. Here the CDR3 reads CASSIGEAGGPYEQYF. In DNA form, the CDR3 reads TGTGCCAGTAGTATCGGGGAGGCGGGAGGACCCTACGAGCAGTACTTC.

The V and J genes are TRBV30 and TRBJ1-3; D perhaps matches TRBD1 (5 bases). Per germline, CDR1 GTSNPN and CDR2 SVGIG (reference sequence). The CDR3 extends over 15 amino acids. V shed 3 bases and J shed 0 bases, with 12 bases lying between them. The CDR3 DNA reads TGTGCCTGGAGCTGGGGGTTTAGCTCTGGAAACACCATATATTTT. Protein: CAWSWGFSSGNTIYF.

In DNA, the CDR3 is TGTGCCAGCAGCCCGACTAGCGGAGGCTCCTACAATGAGCAGTTCTTC. This codes for CASSPTSGGSYNEQFF. The gene calls are TRBV11-3 and TRBJ2-1; 9 nucleotides align to TRBD2. Germline V gene data show CDR1 as SGHNT and CDR2 as YENEEA. Trimming removed 5 bases from V and 0 bases from J; junction bases left unmatched: 5. CDR3 length: 16 amino acids.

The rearrangement uses TRBV10-3 and TRBJ1-2, with 10 bases matching TRBD1. CDR1 is ENHRY and CDR2 is SYGVKD in the germline V gene. V trimming: 10 bases; J trimming: 5 bases; junction bases outside the gene matches: 7. CDR3 length: 13 amino acids. CDR3 loop: CATGGGQGYGYTF. In nucleotides, the CDR3 is TGTGCCACAGGGGGGGGACAGGGGTATGGCTACACCTTC.

The chain carries TRBV18 and TRBJ1-6; 12 bases align to TRBD1. The CDR3 has 14 amino acids. J gave up 14 bases and V 1 base, and 3 bases lay outside the gene matches. CDR1 is KGHSH and CDR2 is LQKENI in the germline V gene. The CDR3 DNA follows: TGTGCCAGCTCACCACAGGGACAGGGGGCGTCCCTCCACTTT. Amino acid sequence: CASSPQGQGASLHF.

This chain connects TRBV27 to TRBJ2-2; D not certain. CDR3 length equals 17 residues. Germline V gene sequence: CDR1 MNHEY, CDR2 SMNVEV (reference sequence). Deletions cut 3 bases from V and 6 bases from J, with 20 bases between. DNA for the CDR3: TGTGCCAGCAGTTTTCTGATACACGGATTGGGCGCCGGGGAGCTGTTTTTT. It codes for CASSFLIHGLGAGELFF.

The chain uses TRBV7-3 and TRBJ1-2, with unresolved D. This CDR3 has 13 amino acids. V was cut by 0 bases and J by 8 bases, with 10 bases left in between. Germline CDR1 SGHTA, CDR2 FQGTGA. The CDR3: CASSLTGSGGYTF. CDR3 DNA: TGTGCCAGCAGCTTAACAGGGTCGGGAGGCTACACCTTC.

J is TRBJ1-2 and V is TRBV28, with 12 bases matching TRBD1. CDR1 MDHEN and CDR2 SYDVKM come from the germline V gene. CDR3 length: 16 amino acids. After removal of 1 base from V and 4 bases from J, the junction contained 4 bases not matched to a gene. The CDR3 region is CASSLYGTGGSYGYTF. DNA for the CDR3: TGTGCCAGCAGTTTATACGGGACAGGGGGCTCCTATGGCTACACCTTC.

V is TRBV27 and J is TRBJ1-6, with a weak D call TRBD1 (6 bases). CDR1 is MNHEY and CDR2 is SMNVEV in the germline V gene (reference sequence). The CDR3 consists of 13 residues. With 8 bases removed from V and 8 bases from J, the gap between germline ends came to 13 bases. CDR3 in amino acids: CASAGAWDSPLHF. The CDR3 nucleotides read TGTGCCAGCGCAGGGGCTTGGGATTCACCCCTCCACTTT.

The chain combines TRBV7-8 with TRBJ1-1; no firm D call. The CDR3 loop spans 13 amino acids. V gave up 2 bases and J gave up 4 bases, with 8 bases separating them. CDR1 and CDR2 from the germline V gene are SGHVS and FQNEAQ. CDR3 protein: CASSLNRGTEAFF. CDR3 DNA sequence: TGTGCCAGCAGCTTAAATCGGGGCACTGAAGCTTTCTTT.

The chain has TRBV30 and TRBJ1-1, with D unclear. In germline, CDR1 is GTSNPN, CDR2 SVGIG (reference sequence). The germline V and J ends were trimmed by 3 bases and 1 base, with 12 bases remaining between them. The CDR3 runs to 14 residues. DNA for the CDR3: TGTGCCTGGAGACCCGGACCGCAGAACACTGAAGCTTTCTTT. Residues: CAWRPGPQNTEAFF.

The count of this clone is one. DNA for the CDR3: TGCAGCGCCGACGGGTCTGTCGGCGGCTACACCTTC. Translation: CSADGSVGGYTF. The J gene is TRBJ1-2, the V gene TRBV29-1; D unclear. CDR1 is SQVTM and CDR2 is ANQGSEA in the germline V gene. V lost 7 bases to trimming and J lost 8 bases, with 17 bases between them. The CDR3 is 12 residues long.

The chain joins TRBV7-9 to TRBJ2-7; D gene uncertain. Trimming removed 3 bases at V and 2 bases at J, with 8 bases between. Germline CDR1 is SEHNR and CDR2 is FQNEAQ (reference sequence). The CDR3 consists of 13 residues. The CDR3 reads CASSFAATYEQYF. The CDR3 region has the DNA TGTGCCAGCAGCTTTGCAGCGACCTACGAGCAGTACTTC.

This chain uses TRBV5-6 with TRBJ1-2; D might be TRBD1 (5 bases). V lost 1 base, J lost 4 bases, and 11 bases lay in between. Germline V CDR1 and CDR2: SGHDT, YYEEEE. The CDR3 has 14 residues. Here the CDR3 DNA reads TGTGCCAGCAGCTTGCCTGGGACCCCCTATGGCTACACCTTC. It yields the protein CASSLPGTPYGYTF.

The chain is built from TRBV30 and TRBJ1-2; D is unresolved. CDR3 length: 13 amino acids. V was cut by 5 bases and J by 7 bases, with 17 bases left in between. Germline CDR1 and CDR2: GTSNPN and SVGIG (reference sequence). CDR3 residues: CAWARSRVGGYTF. As DNA, the CDR3 is TGTGCCTGGGCCCGTTCCCGGGTCGGTGGCTACACCTTC.

The J gene is TRBJ2-7, the V gene TRBV5-6; 11 bases agree with TRBD1. Trimming at V came to 4 bases and at J to 11 bases, leaving 5 bases not matched to a gene. Germline lookup yields CDR1 SGHDT and CDR2 YYEEEE. CDR3 length: 12 residues. CDR3 loop: CASSPGTGGKYF. DNA of the CDR3: TGTGCCAGCAGCCCCGGGACAGGGGGAAAGTACTTC.

The chain employs TRBV11-2 and TRBJ2-7; 7 bases map to TRBD2. The germline CDR1 and CDR2 sequences are SGHAT and FQNNGV. V was clipped by 7 bases and J by 0 bases; unmatched bases: 9. This CDR3 is built from 15 residues. CDR3 protein: CASKRWRTSSYEQYF. The DNA of the CDR3 is TGTGCCAGCAAGCGCTGGCGGACTAGCTCCTACGAGCAGTACTTC.

This rearrangement joins TRBV27 to TRBJ2-3, with D unresolved. Trimming pared 9 bases from V and 2 bases from J, leaving 3 bases between. The CDR3 runs to 10 residues. The germline CDR1 and CDR2 sequences are MNHEY and SMNVEV (reference sequence). Here the CDR3 reads CARDTDTQYF. CDR3 sequence (DNA): TGTGCCAGGGACACAGATACGCAGTATTTT.